One TCR beta chain is described in this entry. The data originate from a study of blood T cell repertoires in COVID-19. Study context: Donors in the United States, Italy and Spain gave samples during acute or convalescent COVID-19. Nucleic acid was either cDNA or gDNA, and it came from T cells, B-cell-depleted T cells, or PBMCs.

Source study methods: Nucleated cell number was recorded as an estimate derived from reference gene primer amplification. Method: immunoSEQ multiplex PCR; TCRdb's copy keeps in-frame clones and lacks some. For V, J and clone size, that table is used; D and trimming come from the DNA. The sample consists of about 340,000 clones, around 82% of them appearing once. The germline CDR1 and CDR2 sequences are KGHDR and SFDVKD. CDR3 size: 16 residues. Trimming at V came to 5 bases and at J to 4 bases, leaving 8 bases not matched to a gene. This sequence joins TRBV24-1 and TRBJ2-5; TRBD2 matches 11 bases. The TCR comes from a man aged 25-45 years with active or convalescent COVID-19. Material: peripheral blood. The CDR3 region has the DNA TGTGCCACCAGTGTACGAGGACTAGCGGGTGCAGAGACCCAGTACTTC. Encoded protein: CATSVRGLAGAETQYF.